The 27 T cell receptor beta chains presented below share a single source sample, sequenced in a study of spatial heterogeneity in lung cancer. TCRdb passed the 5' RACE reads through MiXCR, listing each CDR3 protein once. The table includes about 23,000 distinct CDR3 sequences, 9.7% detected once. Noted time point: blood at routine non-recurrence follow-up after resection. The sequencing here drew on PBMCs, taken at follow-up. The receptors shown here come from a male donor with early-stage non-small cell lung cancer.

V gene TRBV6-1 combines with J gene TRBJ2-7, with D possibly matching TRBD1 (5 bases). There are 13 residues in the CDR3. V was shortened by 8 bases and J by 4 bases, with 15 bases between the two germline ends. Germline V gene data show CDR1 as MNHNS and CDR2 as SASEGT. CDR3 DNA: TGTGCCAGCCCCAGCAGGGTCAATTACGAGCAGTACTTC. As protein: CASPSRVNYEQYF.

There are many counts of this clonotype. CDR3 sequence reads: CATAEGIEHEQYF. The CDR3 nucleotides read TGTGCCACCGCCGAGGGGATAGAACACGAGCAGTACTTC. The gene calls are TRBV10-3 and TRBJ2-7; tentatively, D is TRBD1 or TRBD2 (5 bases each). Trimming pared 10 bases from V and 5 bases from J, leaving 18 bases between. CDR1 and CDR2 (germline): ENHRY, SYGVKD. This CDR3 has 13 residues.

This clonotype was observed many times. The genes are TRBV5-1 and TRBJ1-1; TRBD1 is a possible D gene (6 bases). Trimming cost V 0 bases and J 4 bases, with 10 bases left between them. CDR1 and CDR2 from the germline V gene are SGHRS and YFSETQ. The CDR3 extends over 14 amino acids. In DNA, the CDR3 is TGCGCCAGCAGCTTGGCCGGGGGGCCCACTGAAGCTTTCTTT. This encodes CASSLAGGPTEAFF.

This clonotype was recorded at least ten times. This chain uses TRBV20-1 with TRBJ1-3; D call uncertain. The germline gives CDR1 DFQATT, CDR2 SNEGSKA (reference sequence). Trimming left V 4 bases short and J 0 bases short, with 16 bases between. This CDR3 has 16 amino acids. The CDR3 spells CSATPTGRFSGNTIYF. Written as DNA, the CDR3 is TGCAGTGCTACCCCTACTGGACGCTTCTCTGGAAACACCATATATTTT.

This clonotype was recorded at least ten times. This sequence joins TRBV28 and TRBJ2-1; 7 bases map to TRBD1. Trimming removed 4 bases from V and 13 bases from J; junction bases left unmatched: 13. The CDR3 sequence is 14 residues long. Germline V gene sequence: CDR1 MDHEN, CDR2 SYDVKM. The CDR3 region has the DNA TGTGCCAGCAGTTCGACCCCCCTCAGGGGGAACCAGTTCTTC. This translates into CASSSTPLRGNQFF.

The V and J genes are TRBV4-3 and TRBJ1-4; D ambiguous. Trimming cost V 4 bases and J 8 bases, with 11 bases left between them. The CDR3 totals 13 residues. Germline values: CDR1 LGHNA, CDR2 YSLEER. CDR3 protein: CASSPLGTEKLFF. CDR3 DNA: TGCGCCAGCAGCCCCCTGGGCACCGAAAAACTGTTTTTT.

In this sample, this clonotype turned up many times. The chain employs TRBV3-1 and TRBJ2-5, with no clear D. The CDR3 runs to 12 residues. Germline V gene sequence: CDR1 LGHDT, CDR2 YNNKEL (reference sequence). The V gene lost 0 bases and the J gene lost 5 bases, with 4 bases spanning the gap. The CDR3 loop reads CASSQEAETQYF. The CDR3 bases are TGTGCCAGCAGCCAAGAGGCTGAGACCCAGTACTTC.

The V and J genes are TRBV29-1 and TRBJ1-1; D unresolved. This CDR3 is built from 13 residues. CDR1 SQVTM and CDR2 ANQGSEA come from the germline V gene. The V and J ends lost 5 bases and 4 bases respectively, with 14 bases between them. Here the CDR3 reads CSVQQTSSTEAFF. CDR3 nucleotide sequence: TGCAGCGTTCAACAGACGAGTAGCACTGAAGCTTTCTTT.

This clonotype was observed a handful of times. The chain employs TRBV19 and TRBJ2-5, with 7 bases matching TRBD2. CDR1 LNHDA and CDR2 SQIVND come from the germline V gene (reference sequence). This CDR3 comprises 14 residues. Trimming took 7 bases from V and 4 from J; bases not matched to a gene: 9. CDR3 sequence (DNA): TGTGCCAGTAAGGAGCAGCGGGGAGGAGAGACCCAGTACTTC. It encodes CASKEQRGGETQYF.

In its sample, this clonotype was seen a few times. This chain joins TRBV7-8 and TRBJ2-3, with TRBD2 matching over 7 bases. Losses at the gene ends were 4 bases for V and 2 bases for J; bases not matched to a gene: 9. The CDR3 contains 16 residues. Germline V gene sequence: CDR1 SGHVS, CDR2 FQNEAQ. CDR3 coding DNA: TGTGCCAGCAGCTATCGAGCGGGGCTACTCACAGATACGCAGTATTTT. Protein: CASSYRAGLLTDTQYF. The variable domain in full, completed from reference TRBV7-8 and TRBJ2-3, reads GAGVSQSPRYKVAKRGQDVALRCDPISGHVSLFWYQQALGQGPEFLTYFQNEAQLDKSGLPSDRFFAERPEGSVSTLKIQRTQQEDSAVYLCASSYRAGLLTDTQYFGPGTRLTVL.

This clonotype occurred many times. The J gene is TRBJ2-5, the V gene TRBV11-3; TRBD1 matches at 9 bases. Germline lookup yields CDR1 SGHNT and CDR2 YENEEA. Trimming removed 8 bases from V and 3 bases from J; junction bases left unmatched: 4. This CDR3 contains 13 residues. CDR3 sequence reads: CASQRDREETQYF. The CDR3 nucleotides are TGTGCCAGCCAGAGGGACAGGGAAGAGACCCAGTACTTC.

This clonotype was counted at least ten times. This chain links TRBV7-2 with TRBJ2-3; possibly TRBD1 for D (5 bases). The ends were cut back, 1 base at V and 3 bases at J, with 8 bases in the middle. Germline CDR1 is SGHTA and CDR2 is FQGNSA. CDR3 length: 14 amino acids. Here the CDR3 DNA reads TGTGCCAGCAGCTTAGACAGGACAACAGATACGCAGTATTTT. Translated, it gives CASSLDRTTDTQYF.

There are many counts of this clonotype. The chain couples TRBV6-2 or TRBV6-3 to TRBJ1-5; D uncertain. CDR1 and CDR2 (germline): MNHEY, SVGEGT. V lost 5 bases and J 0 bases, leaving 20 bases between the germline ends. This CDR3 region has 18 residues. The CDR3 DNA reads TGTGCCAGCAGTGCCGAAGGGATAAAAGCGTATAGCAATCAGCCCCAGCATTTT. Its protein is CASSAEGIKAYSNQPQHF.

V gene TRBV4-1 combines with J gene TRBJ2-5, with unresolved D. Germline lookup yields CDR1 MGHRA and CDR2 YSYEKL. Trimming took off 1 base at V and 2 bases at J, with 14 bases between the two ends. This CDR3 has 16 amino acids. CDR3 sequence: CASSQGVGSLQETQYF. The CDR3, as DNA: TGCGCCAGCAGCCAAGGGGTCGGGTCCTTGCAAGAGACCCAGTACTTC.

This clonotype was detected only a few times. The CDR3 spells CAISESRDTQYF. CDR3 DNA: TGTGCCATCAGTGAGTCCCGGGATACGCAGTATTTT. The chain uses TRBV10-3 and TRBJ2-3, with no clear D. The germline V gene encodes CDR1 ENHRY and CDR2 SYGVKD. This CDR3 has 12 amino acids. V shed 0 bases and J shed 6 bases, with 4 bases lying between them.

This clonotype was counted between two and nine times. The CDR3 nucleotides read TGCGCCAGCAGCTTGCGCGTTAATGGGAATGAGCAGTTCTTC. Residues: CASSLRVNGNEQFF. The rearrangement links TRBV5-1 to TRBJ2-1; D remains ambiguous. The V gene lost 1 base and the J gene lost 7 bases, with 12 bases spanning the gap. CDR3 length: 14 amino acids. The germline V gene encodes CDR1 SGHRS and CDR2 YFSETQ.

This clonotype was observed at least ten times. V usage is TRBV6-2 or TRBV6-3 and J usage is TRBJ2-5, with no clear D. The CDR3 length is 11 residues. V lost 6 bases to trimming and J lost 7 bases, with 9 bases between them. Germline values: CDR1 MNHEY, CDR2 SVGEGT. The CDR3 loop reads CASSLPGTQYF. The CDR3 DNA is TGTGCCAGCAGCTTACCGGGGACCCAGTACTTC.

This clonotype came up many times. The rearrangement uses TRBV6-2 or TRBV6-3 and TRBJ1-5, with D uncertain. CDR1 is MNHEY and CDR2 is SVGEGT in the germline V gene. This CDR3 spans 16 amino acids. Trimming removed 2 bases from V and 5 bases from J, with 16 bases in between. The CDR3 sequence: CASSYGMVSPYQPQHF. DNA for the CDR3: TGTGCCAGCAGTTACGGGATGGTTTCTCCATATCAGCCCCAGCATTTT.

This clonotype was counted only a few times. This chain links TRBV20-1 with TRBJ2-1; TRBD1 aligns across 11 bases. The CDR3 is 13 amino acids. J lost 9 bases, V lost 1 base, and 2 bases had no gene match. Germline loops: CDR1 DFQATT, CDR2 SNEGSKA (reference sequence). The CDR3 region has the DNA TGCAGTGCTAGAGGGACAGGGGGCCTTGAGCAGTTCTTC. Protein: CSARGTGGLEQFF.

At least ten counts were recorded for this clonotype. This chain's CDR3 is CASRDRHYTF. The CDR3 nucleotides are TGTGCCAGCCGGGACAGGCACTACACCTTC. The V call is TRBV2, the J call TRBJ1-2; 8 bases fit TRBD1. The germline gives CDR1 SNHLY, CDR2 FYNNEI. The V and J ends lost 8 bases and 10 bases, in that order; junction bases with no gene match: 3. This CDR3 has 10 residues.

The chain employs TRBV2 and TRBJ2-7; tentative D call: TRBD1 (6 bases). Germline values: CDR1 SNHLY, CDR2 FYNNEI. The CDR3 is 12 residues long. The germline V and J ends were trimmed by 6 bases and 5 bases, with 11 bases remaining between them. CDR3: CASSATGNEQYF. In DNA form, the CDR3 reads TGTGCCAGCAGCGCTACAGGGAACGAGCAGTACTTC. Full variable domain (remainder filled in from reference TRBV2 and TRBJ2-7): EPEVTQTPSHQVTQMGQEVILRCVPISNHLYFYWYRQILGQKVEFLVSFYNNEISEKSEIFDDQFSVERPDGSNFTLKIRSTKLEDSAMYFCASSATGNEQYFGPGTRLTVT.

The chain is built from TRBV10-2 and TRBJ2-1; no definite D call. The length of the CDR3 is 12 residues. Trimming stripped 0 bases from V and 7 bases from J, with 4 bases between. The germline CDR1 and CDR2 sequences are WSHSY and SAAADI. CDR3 residues: CASSESGNEQFF. CDR3 nucleotides: TGCGCCAGCAGTGAGTCAGGAAATGAGCAGTTCTTC.

Many counts were recorded for this clonotype. The V and J genes are TRBV13 and TRBJ2-2, with 8 bases matching TRBD2. With 4 bases clipped from V and 3 bases from J, the junction kept 7 bases outside the gene matches. Germline V CDR1 and CDR2: PRHDT, FYEKMQ (reference sequence). The CDR3 is 16 amino acids. The CDR3, as DNA: TGTGCCAGCAGCTCATGGACTAGCCCGGACACCGGGGAGCTGTTTTTT. It specifies CASSSWTSPDTGELFF.

This clonotype has a count of ten or more. The chain is built from TRBV5-1 and TRBJ1-1, with D unresolved. The length of the CDR3 is 14 residues. Germline V gene sequence: CDR1 SGHRS, CDR2 YFSETQ. Trimming cost V 3 bases and J 0 bases, with 9 bases left between them. CDR3 sequence (DNA): TGCGCCAGCAGCTCGGACGGGCTGAACACTGAAGCTTTCTTT. Translation: CASSSDGLNTEAFF.

This clonotype has more than one count but fewer than ten. V gene TRBV20-1 combines with J gene TRBJ2-1; the match to TRBD2 covers 7 bases. V dropped 5 bases and J dropped 0; count of bases not matched to a gene: 10. Germline V gene sequence: CDR1 DFQATT, CDR2 SNEGSKA (reference sequence). The CDR3 is made up of 16 amino acids. CDR3 in amino acids: CSAPSPAGSSYNEQFF. The CDR3 DNA reads as TGCAGTGCTCCCTCCCCAGCGGGGAGCTCCTACAATGAGCAGTTCTTC.

The chain has TRBV2 and TRBJ2-5; no clear D gene. Trimming removed 7 bases from V and 5 bases from J, with 11 bases in between. The CDR3 has 12 amino acids. CDR1 and CDR2 (germline): SNHLY, FYNNEI. The CDR3 is CASTTKAETQYF. For the CDR3, the DNA is TGTGCCAGCACGACAAAGGCGGAGACCCAGTACTTC.

This clonotype was counted at least ten times. The CDR3 DNA is TGTGCCAGCAGCCCCTGGACAGGGTTGGACAATCAGCCCCAGCATTTT. Translated: CASSPWTGLDNQPQHF. The chain combines TRBV7-6 with TRBJ1-5; 8 nucleotides match TRBD1. Looked up from germline, CDR1 is SGHVS and CDR2 is FNYEAQ. The CDR3 extends over 16 amino acids. The trim removed 5 bases at V and 3 bases at J, leaving 9 bases unmatched.